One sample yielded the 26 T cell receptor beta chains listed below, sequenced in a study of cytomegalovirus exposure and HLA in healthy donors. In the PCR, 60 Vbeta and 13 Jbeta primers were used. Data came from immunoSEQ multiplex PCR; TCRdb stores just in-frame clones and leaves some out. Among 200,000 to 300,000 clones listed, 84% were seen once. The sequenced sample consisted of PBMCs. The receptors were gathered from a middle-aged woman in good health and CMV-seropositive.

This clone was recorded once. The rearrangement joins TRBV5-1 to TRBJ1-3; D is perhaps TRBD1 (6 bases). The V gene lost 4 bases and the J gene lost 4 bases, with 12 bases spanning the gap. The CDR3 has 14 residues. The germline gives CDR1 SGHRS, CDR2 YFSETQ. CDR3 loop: CASSGATGGNTIYF. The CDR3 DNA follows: TGCGCCAGCAGCGGGGCGACAGGAGGAAACACCATATATTTT.

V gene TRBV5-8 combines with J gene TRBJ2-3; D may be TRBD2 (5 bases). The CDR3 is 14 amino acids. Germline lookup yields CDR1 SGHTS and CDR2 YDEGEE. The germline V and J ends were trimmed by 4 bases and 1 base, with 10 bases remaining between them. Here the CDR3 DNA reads TGTGCCAGCAGCCCGTGGGGAGGCACAGATACGCAGTATTTT. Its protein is CASSPWGGTDTQYF.

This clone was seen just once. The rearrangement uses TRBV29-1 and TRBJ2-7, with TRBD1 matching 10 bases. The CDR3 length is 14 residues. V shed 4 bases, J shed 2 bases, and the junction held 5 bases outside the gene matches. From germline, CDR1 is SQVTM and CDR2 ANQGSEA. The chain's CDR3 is CSVGDRGPTYEQYF. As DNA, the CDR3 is TGCAGCGTTGGGGACAGGGGACCGACCTACGAGCAGTACTTC.

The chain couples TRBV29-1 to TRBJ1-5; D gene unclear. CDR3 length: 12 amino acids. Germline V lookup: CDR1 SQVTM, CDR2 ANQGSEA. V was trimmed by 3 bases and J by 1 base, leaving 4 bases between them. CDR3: CSVDRSNQPQHF. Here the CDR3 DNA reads TGCAGCGTTGACAGAAGCAATCAGCCCCAGCATTTT.

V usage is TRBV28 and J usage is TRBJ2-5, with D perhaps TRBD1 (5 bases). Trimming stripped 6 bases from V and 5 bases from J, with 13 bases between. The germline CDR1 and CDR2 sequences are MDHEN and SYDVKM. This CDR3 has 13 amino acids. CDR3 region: CASRDQGRETQYF. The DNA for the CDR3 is TGTGCCAGCAGGGATCAGGGAAGGGAGACCCAGTACTTC.

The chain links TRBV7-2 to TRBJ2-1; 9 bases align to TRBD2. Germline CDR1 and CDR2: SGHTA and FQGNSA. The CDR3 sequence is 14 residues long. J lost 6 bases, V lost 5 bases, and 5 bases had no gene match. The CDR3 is CASSRPGLANEQFF. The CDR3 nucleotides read TGTGCCAGCAGCCGGCCGGGACTAGCCAATGAGCAGTTCTTC.

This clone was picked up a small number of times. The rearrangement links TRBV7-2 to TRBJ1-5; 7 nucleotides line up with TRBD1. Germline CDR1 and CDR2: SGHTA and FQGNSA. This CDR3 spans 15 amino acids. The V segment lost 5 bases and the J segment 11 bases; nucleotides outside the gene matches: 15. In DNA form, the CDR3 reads TGTGCCAGCAGCCTGGGCCAGGGGGGTCAGGCGACCCAGCATTTT. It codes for CASSLGQGGQATQHF.

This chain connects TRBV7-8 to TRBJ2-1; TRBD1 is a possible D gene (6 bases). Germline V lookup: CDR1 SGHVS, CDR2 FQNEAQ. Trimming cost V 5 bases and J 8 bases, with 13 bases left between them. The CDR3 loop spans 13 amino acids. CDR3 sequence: CASSGGRTDEQFF. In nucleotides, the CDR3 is TGTGCCAGCAGCGGGGGCAGGACTGATGAGCAGTTCTTC.

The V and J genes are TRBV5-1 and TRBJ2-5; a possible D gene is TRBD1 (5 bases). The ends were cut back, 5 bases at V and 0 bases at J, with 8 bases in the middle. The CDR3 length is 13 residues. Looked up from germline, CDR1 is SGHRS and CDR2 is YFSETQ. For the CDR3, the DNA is TGCGCCAGCAGTAGACAGTACCAAGAGACCCAGTACTTC. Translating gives CASSRQYQETQYF.

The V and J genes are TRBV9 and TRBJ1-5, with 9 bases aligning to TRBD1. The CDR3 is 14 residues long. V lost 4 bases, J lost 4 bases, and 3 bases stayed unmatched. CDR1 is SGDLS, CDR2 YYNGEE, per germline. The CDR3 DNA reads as TGTGCCAGCAGCAATGACAGGGGGAATCAGCCCCAGCATTTT. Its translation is CASSNDRGNQPQHF.

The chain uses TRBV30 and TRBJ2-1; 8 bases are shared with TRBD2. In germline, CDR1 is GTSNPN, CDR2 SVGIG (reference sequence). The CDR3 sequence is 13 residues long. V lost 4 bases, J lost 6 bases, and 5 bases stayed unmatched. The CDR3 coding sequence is TGTGCCTGGATAAGCGGGAGTTTCAATGAGCAGTTCTTC. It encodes CAWISGSFNEQFF.

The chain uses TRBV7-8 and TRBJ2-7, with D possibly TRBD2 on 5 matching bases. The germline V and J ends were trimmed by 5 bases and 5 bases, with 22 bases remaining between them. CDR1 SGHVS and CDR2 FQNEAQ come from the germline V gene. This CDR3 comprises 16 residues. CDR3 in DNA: TGTGCCAGCAGCAAACTTAACCGGGAAGTGCGGGACGAGCAGTACTTC. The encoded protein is CASSKLNREVRDEQYF.

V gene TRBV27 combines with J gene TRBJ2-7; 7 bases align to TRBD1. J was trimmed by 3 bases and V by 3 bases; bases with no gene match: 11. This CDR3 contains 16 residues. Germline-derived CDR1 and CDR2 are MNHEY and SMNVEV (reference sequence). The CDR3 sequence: CASSLVGGTSFYEQYF. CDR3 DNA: TGTGCCAGCAGTTTGGTAGGGGGCACTTCTTTCTACGAGCAGTACTTC.

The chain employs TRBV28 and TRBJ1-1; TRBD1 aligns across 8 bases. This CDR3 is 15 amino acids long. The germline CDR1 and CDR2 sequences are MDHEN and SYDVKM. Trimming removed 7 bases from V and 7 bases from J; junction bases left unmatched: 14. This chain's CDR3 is CASTGGARGDDEAFF. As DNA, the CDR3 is TGTGCCAGCACAGGGGGCGCTCGGGGAGATGATGAAGCTTTCTTT.

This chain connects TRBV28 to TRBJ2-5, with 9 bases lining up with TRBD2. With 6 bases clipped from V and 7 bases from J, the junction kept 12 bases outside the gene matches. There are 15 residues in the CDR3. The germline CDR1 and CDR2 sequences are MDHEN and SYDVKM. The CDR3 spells CASSPRGGAVRTQYF. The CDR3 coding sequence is TGTGCCAGCAGCCCGCGGGGGGGGGCAGTAAGGACCCAGTACTTC.

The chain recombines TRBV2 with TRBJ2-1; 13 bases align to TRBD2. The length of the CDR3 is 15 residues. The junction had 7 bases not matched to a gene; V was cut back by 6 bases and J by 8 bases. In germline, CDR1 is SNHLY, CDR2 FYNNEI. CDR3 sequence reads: CASRKGTSGNHEQFF. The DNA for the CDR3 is TGTGCCAGCAGGAAAGGGACTAGCGGGAACCATGAGCAGTTCTTC.

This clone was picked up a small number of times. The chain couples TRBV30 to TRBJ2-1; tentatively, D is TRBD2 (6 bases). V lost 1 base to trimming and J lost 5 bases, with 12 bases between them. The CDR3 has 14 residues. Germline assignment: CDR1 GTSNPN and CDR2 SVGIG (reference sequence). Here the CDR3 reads CAWSEGSGHNEQFF. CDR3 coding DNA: TGTGCCTGGAGTGAAGGTAGCGGTCACAATGAGCAGTTCTTC.

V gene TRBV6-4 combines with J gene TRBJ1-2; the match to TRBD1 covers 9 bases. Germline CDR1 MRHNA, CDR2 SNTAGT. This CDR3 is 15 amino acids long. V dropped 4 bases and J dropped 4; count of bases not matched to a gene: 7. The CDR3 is CASSARQGDGYGYTF. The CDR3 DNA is TGTGCCAGCAGTGCCCGACAGGGGGACGGCTATGGCTACACCTTC.

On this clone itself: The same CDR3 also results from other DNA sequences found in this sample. For the CDR3, the DNA is TGTGCCAGCAGCCCCAACTCTGGAAACACCATATATTTT. Encoded protein: CASSPNSGNTIYF. J is TRBJ1-3 and V is TRBV9; D gene ambiguous. The CDR3 spans 13 residues. V dropped 4 bases and J dropped 0 bases, with 5 bases sitting between them. The germline gives CDR1 SGDLS, CDR2 YYNGEE.

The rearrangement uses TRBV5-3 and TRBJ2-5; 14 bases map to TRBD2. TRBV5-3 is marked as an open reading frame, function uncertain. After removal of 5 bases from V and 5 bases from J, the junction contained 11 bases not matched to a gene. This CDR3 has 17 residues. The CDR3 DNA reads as TGTGCCAGAAGTGGATGGGGACTAGCGGGAGTTCGGGAGACCCAGTACTTC. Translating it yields CARSGWGLAGVRETQYF.

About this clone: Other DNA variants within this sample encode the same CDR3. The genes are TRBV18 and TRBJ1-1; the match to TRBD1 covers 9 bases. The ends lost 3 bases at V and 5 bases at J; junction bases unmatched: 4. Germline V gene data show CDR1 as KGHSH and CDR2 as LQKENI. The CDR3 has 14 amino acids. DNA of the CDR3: TGTGCCAGCTCACCCGGACAGGGGAGGACTGAAGCTTTCTTT. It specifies CASSPGQGRTEAFF.

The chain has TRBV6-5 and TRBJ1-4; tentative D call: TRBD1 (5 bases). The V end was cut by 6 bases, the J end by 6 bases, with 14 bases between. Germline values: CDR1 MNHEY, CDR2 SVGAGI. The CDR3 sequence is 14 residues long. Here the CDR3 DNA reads TGTGCCAGCAGCCCCGCGGCCAGGGATGAAAAACTGTTTTTT. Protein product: CASSPAARDEKLFF.

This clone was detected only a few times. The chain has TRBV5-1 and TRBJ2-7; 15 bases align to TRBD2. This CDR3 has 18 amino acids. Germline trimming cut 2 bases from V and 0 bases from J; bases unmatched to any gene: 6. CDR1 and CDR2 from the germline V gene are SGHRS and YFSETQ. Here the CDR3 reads CASSFGLAGGSFSYEQYF. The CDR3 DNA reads TGCGCCAGCAGCTTTGGACTAGCGGGAGGGTCTTTCTCCTACGAGCAGTACTTC.

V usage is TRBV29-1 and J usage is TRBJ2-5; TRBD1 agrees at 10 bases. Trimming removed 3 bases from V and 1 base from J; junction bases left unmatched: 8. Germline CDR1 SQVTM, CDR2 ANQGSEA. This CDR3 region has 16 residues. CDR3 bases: TGCAGCGTTGACGACTGGGACAGGGGATTCCAAGAGACCCAGTACTTC. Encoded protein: CSVDDWDRGFQETQYF. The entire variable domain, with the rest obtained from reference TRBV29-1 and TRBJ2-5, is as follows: SAVISQKPSRDICQRGTSLTIQCQVDSQVTMMFWYRQQPGQSLTLIATANQGSEATYESGFVIDKFPISRPNLTFSTLTVSNMSPEDSSIYLCSVDDWDRGFQETQYFGPGTRLLVL.

For the CDR3, the DNA is TGCGCCAGCAGCTTTACAGGGGGCGTCTATGGCTACACCTTC. It specifies CASSFTGGVYGYTF. The chain is built from TRBV5-1 and TRBJ1-2, with 9 bases matching TRBD1. The junction had 3 bases not matched to a gene; V was cut back by 2 bases and J by 4 bases. The CDR3 is made up of 14 amino acids. Germline CDR1 reads SGHRS; CDR2 reads YFSETQ. Complete variable domain (other parts from reference TRBV5-1 and TRBJ1-2): KAGVTQTPRYLIKTRGQQVTLSCSPISGHRSVSWYQQTPGQGLQFLFEYFSETQRNKGNFPGRFSGRQFSNSRSEMNVSTLELGDSALYLCASSFTGGVYGYTFGSGTRLTVV.

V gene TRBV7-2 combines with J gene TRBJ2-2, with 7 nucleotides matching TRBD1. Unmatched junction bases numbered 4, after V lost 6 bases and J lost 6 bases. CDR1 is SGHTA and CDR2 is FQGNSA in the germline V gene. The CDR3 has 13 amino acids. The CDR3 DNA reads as TGTGCCAGCAGAGACAGGGTTCCCGGGGAGCTGTTTTTT. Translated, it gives CASRDRVPGELFF.